The 26 T cell receptor beta chains given below trace back to one sample, sequenced in a study of cytomegalovirus exposure and HLA in healthy donors. TCRdb's table, derived via immunoSEQ multiplex PCR, lists solely in-frame clones and lacks some. Of around 260,000 clones in the sample, around 91% were seen once. Source material: PBMCs. The receptors originated from a woman aged 25 to 39 in good health and CMV-seronegative.

V usage is TRBV6-5 and J usage is TRBJ1-4; 9 nucleotides align to TRBD1. J was trimmed by 5 bases and V by 6 bases; bases with no gene match: 4. Germline lookup yields CDR1 MNHEY and CDR2 SVGAGI. This CDR3 is 14 amino acids long. CDR3 loop: CASSLGQGNEKLFF. The DNA for the CDR3 is TGTGCCAGCAGCCTTGGACAGGGGAATGAAAAACTGTTTTTT.

Remarks on this clone: Other nucleotide sequences from this sample produce the same CDR3. This chain joins TRBV9 and TRBJ2-3; D unresolved. There are 14 residues in the CDR3. Trimming left V 0 bases short and J 0 bases short, with 5 bases between. Looked up from germline, CDR1 is SGDLS and CDR2 is YYNGEE. CDR3 bases: TGTGCCAGCAGCGTAGACGGTAGCACAGATACGCAGTATTTT. Amino acid sequence: CASSVDGSTDTQYF.

This clone came up once. V gene TRBV9 combines with J gene TRBJ2-1; the D is unclear. This CDR3 is 12 amino acids long. V was shortened by 0 bases and J by 6 bases, with 4 bases between the two germline ends. CDR1 SGDLS and CDR2 YYNGEE come from the germline V gene. The CDR3: CASSVAGNEQFF. CDR3 coding DNA: TGTGCCAGCAGCGTAGCCGGCAATGAGCAGTTCTTC.

This rearrangement joins TRBV5-1 to TRBJ2-2; TRBD2 aligns across 7 bases. Germline CDR1 reads SGHRS; CDR2 reads YFSETQ. The CDR3 is 16 residues long. V lost 5 bases, J lost 5 bases, and 12 bases stayed unmatched. The CDR3 sequence: CASRSPASGYTGELFF. The CDR3 nucleotides are TGCGCCAGCAGAAGTCCCGCTAGCGGATATACCGGGGAGCTGTTTTTT. Full variable domain (remainder filled in from reference TRBV5-1 and TRBJ2-2): KAGVTQTPRYLIKTRGQQVTLSCSPISGHRSVSWYQQTPGQGLQFLFEYFSETQRNKGNFPGRFSGRQFSNSRSEMNVSTLELGDSALYLCASRSPASGYTGELFFGEGSRLTVL.

V usage is TRBV27 and J usage is TRBJ2-1; 8 bases map to TRBD2. This CDR3 is built from 11 residues. The V gene end was trimmed by 4 bases and the J gene end by 14 bases; junction bases not matched to a gene: 4. CDR1 is MNHEY, CDR2 SMNVEV, per germline (reference sequence). The CDR3 coding sequence is TGTGCCAGCAGTTCGACTAGCGTGGAGTTCTTC. Amino acid sequence: CASSSTSVEFF.

The V gene is TRBV4-3, the J gene TRBJ1-1; D uncertain. The CDR3 sequence is 14 residues long. Germline values: CDR1 LGHNA, CDR2 YSLEER. V gave up 5 bases and J gave up 0 bases, with 10 bases separating them. CDR3 residues: CASSATTLNTEAFF. In DNA form, the CDR3 reads TGCGCCAGCAGCGCAACGACCCTGAACACTGAAGCTTTCTTT.

This rearrangement joins TRBV5-4 to TRBJ2-5, with 7 bases aligning to TRBD1. V trimming: 3 bases; J trimming: 3 bases; junction bases outside the gene matches: 5. This CDR3 comprises 14 residues. Germline V CDR1 and CDR2: SGHNT, YYREEE (reference sequence). CDR3 DNA sequence: TGTGCCAGCAGCTCACCGCAGGGGGAAGAGACCCAGTACTTC. Translated: CASSSPQGEETQYF.

This chain joins TRBV4-1 and TRBJ2-4; tentative D call: TRBD2 (5 bases). Germline CDR1 and CDR2: MGHRA and YSYEKL. Trimming took off 0 bases at V and 0 bases at J, with 12 bases between the two ends. This CDR3 contains 17 residues. The CDR3 region has the DNA TGCGCCAGCAGCCAAGATGGCGGGTCGTTAGCCAAAAACATTCAGTACTTC. It translates to CASSQDGGSLAKNIQYF.

The chain joins TRBV4-3 to TRBJ2-5; D is undetermined. The V gene lost 4 bases and the J gene lost 4 bases, with 13 bases spanning the gap. CDR1 is LGHNA, CDR2 YSLEER, per germline. This CDR3 has 14 residues. The CDR3 nucleotides read TGCGCCAGCAGCCCCTGGACCGTGGGAGAGACCCAGTACTTC. This gives the protein CASSPWTVGETQYF.

V is TRBV18 and J is TRBJ2-1; tentatively, D is TRBD1 or TRBD2 (5 bases each). The germline gives CDR1 KGHSH, CDR2 LQKENI. This CDR3 is built from 15 residues. Trimming pared 2 bases from V and 0 bases from J, leaving 8 bases between. The CDR3 protein is CASSPSGTSYNEQFF. DNA of the CDR3: TGTGCCAGCTCACCATCAGGGACCTCCTACAATGAGCAGTTCTTC.

The chain combines TRBV5-6 with TRBJ1-3, with D uncertain. CDR1 SGHDT and CDR2 YYEEEE come from the germline V gene. V lost 4 bases and J 9 bases, leaving 11 bases between the germline ends. This CDR3 has 12 amino acids. CDR3 in amino acids: CASSGQSGTIYF. CDR3 bases: TGTGCCAGCAGCGGTCAATCGGGCACCATATATTTT.

V usage is TRBV9 and J usage is TRBJ2-7, with D uncertain. The V gene's germline CDR1 is SGDLS and CDR2 YYNGEE. CDR3 length equals 13 residues. The V end lost 3 bases, the J end lost 0 bases, and 7 bases lay between the germline ends. CDR3 DNA: TGTGCCAGCAGCGCCGCCCCCTCCTACGAGCAGTACTTC. This codes for CASSAAPSYEQYF.

The chain recombines TRBV9 with TRBJ2-3; D remains unclear. There are 13 residues in the CDR3. Germline V gene data show CDR1 as SGDLS and CDR2 as YYNGEE. V was trimmed by 1 base and J by 0 bases, leaving 3 bases between them. The CDR3 nucleotides are TGTGCCAGCAGCGTAAGAAGCACAGATACGCAGTATTTT. Amino acid sequence: CASSVRSTDTQYF.

This chain connects TRBV27 to TRBJ2-2, with 15 bases identical to TRBD2. Germline CDR1 and CDR2: MNHEY and SMNVEV (reference sequence). After removal of 5 bases from V and 6 bases from J, the junction contained 4 bases not matched to a gene. The CDR3 loop spans 16 amino acids. In DNA form, the CDR3 reads TGTGCCAGCAGTCCCCGGACTAGCGGGAGGGCCGGGGAGCTGTTTTTT. Its translation: CASSPRTSGRAGELFF.

The V call is TRBV2, the J call TRBJ1-1, with D unresolved. V lost 4 bases and J lost 11, with 14 bases in between. The CDR3 runs 12 residues. The germline V gene encodes CDR1 SNHLY and CDR2 FYNNEI. CDR3 region: CASSVGPETAFF. The CDR3 coding sequence is TGTGCCAGCAGTGTGGGCCCAGAGACGGCTTTCTTT.

This clone came up once. V is TRBV6-5 and J is TRBJ2-7, with 11 bases aligning to TRBD2. This CDR3 has 15 amino acids. Germline V gene data show CDR1 as MNHEY and CDR2 as SVGAGI. V lost 6 bases to trimming and J lost 3 bases; unmatched junction nucleotides: 7. The CDR3 protein is CASRPPSGRIYEQYF. The CDR3, as DNA: TGTGCCAGCAGACCCCCTAGCGGGAGGATCTACGAGCAGTACTTC.

The V and J genes are TRBV6-1 and TRBJ2-3; 12 bases line up with TRBD2. Trimming cost V 1 base and J 2 bases; bases outside gene matches: 4. CDR3 length equals 17 residues. Germline loops: CDR1 MNHNS, CDR2 SASEGT. Here the CDR3 reads CASSEGTSGAYTDTQYF. The CDR3 DNA reads as TGTGCCAGCAGTGAAGGGACTAGCGGGGCCTACACAGATACGCAGTATTTT.

The chain uses TRBV18 and TRBJ2-1; TRBD1 agrees at 10 bases. V lost 6 bases to trimming and J lost 7 bases; unmatched junction nucleotides: 9. In germline, CDR1 is KGHSH, CDR2 LQKENI. This CDR3 has 15 amino acids. CDR3 loop: CASSRQPGQGNEQFF. The CDR3 bases are TGTGCCAGCTCCCGTCAACCGGGACAGGGGAATGAGCAGTTCTTC.

This clone came up once. The chain combines TRBV5-4 with TRBJ1-2, with TRBD1 matching 7 bases. CDR1 SGHNT and CDR2 YYREEE come from the germline V gene (reference sequence). Trimming removed 0 bases from V and 8 bases from J; junction bases left unmatched: 10. The CDR3 extends over 15 amino acids. Here the CDR3 reads CASSLGPGGGNGYTF. The CDR3 DNA follows: TGTGCCAGCAGCTTGGGGCCGGGAGGGGGCAACGGCTACACCTTC.

On this clone itself: No DNA is shown, since the ends of the CDR3 on it are uncertain; the CDR3 is the one TCRdb lists. The CDR3 is CASSLSLRSYEQYF. V gene TRBV28 combines with J gene TRBJ2-7; the table names TRBD2, a call not compared with the DNA. The CDR3 is 14 residues long, ends included. Germline V lookup: CDR1 MDHEN, CDR2 SYDVKM.

This chain joins TRBV13 and TRBJ2-5; D uncertain. The V gene's germline CDR1 is PRHDT and CDR2 FYEKMQ (reference sequence). The length of the CDR3 is 15 residues. Trimming removed 5 bases from V and 2 bases from J, with 15 bases in between. CDR3: CASSPFAPQQETQYF. The CDR3 DNA reads as TGTGCCAGCAGCCCCTTTGCGCCCCAACAAGAGACCCAGTACTTC.

J is TRBJ2-3 and V is TRBV2; D is uncertain. This CDR3 contains 15 residues. V lost 6 bases and J lost 6, with 19 bases in between. Germline V gene sequence: CDR1 SNHLY, CDR2 FYNNEI. The CDR3 reads CASRGFRWGRDTQYF. CDR3 nucleotides: TGTGCCAGCAGGGGGTTCCGGTGGGGAAGGGATACGCAGTATTTT.

This chain links TRBV6-1 with TRBJ1-5; weak D call: TRBD1 (6 bases). Germline V lookup: CDR1 MNHNS, CDR2 SASEGT. The CDR3 has 13 amino acids. Trimming took 8 bases from V and 5 from J, leaving 13 bases between them. The CDR3 DNA sequence: TGTGCCAGCGAGGGGGGTTTCGATCAGCCCCAGCATTTT. As protein: CASEGGFDQPQHF.

V is TRBV19 and J is TRBJ2-7, with 7 nucleotides matching TRBD1. CDR1 is LNHDA and CDR2 is SQIVND in the germline V gene (reference sequence). This CDR3 spans 15 amino acids. V lost 6 bases to trimming and J lost 0 bases; unmatched junction nucleotides: 8. The CDR3 DNA reads as TGTGCCAGTAGCCCTCAGACAGGGAGCTCCTACGAGCAGTACTTC. The encoded protein is CASSPQTGSSYEQYF.

The rearrangement links TRBV6-6 to TRBJ1-3; D is ambiguous. This CDR3 has 15 residues. V lost 7 bases, J lost 2 bases, and 15 bases lay in between. CDR1 and CDR2 from the germline V gene are MNHNY and SVGAGI (reference sequence). This CDR3 is CASINSGHTGNTIYF. The CDR3 coding sequence is TGTGCCAGCATCAACAGTGGCCACACTGGAAACACCATATATTTT.

The chain's CDR3 is CATSREGITTLSNEQFF. For the CDR3, the DNA is TGTGCCACCAGCAGAGAAGGTATCACGACCTTAAGCAATGAGCAGTTCTTC. The rearrangement links TRBV15 to TRBJ2-1; D not certain. Germline CDR1 and CDR2: LNHNV and YYDKDF (reference sequence). The CDR3 runs to 17 residues. V was trimmed by 0 bases and J by 6 bases, leaving 18 bases between them.